These 29 T cell receptor beta chains originate from one sample sequenced in a study of T cells in Graves' hyperthyroidism and ophthalmopathy. TCR beta CDR3 regions were amplified from RNA transcripts. The TCR CDR3 first-round RT-PCR relied on the HTBI primer set. TCRdb processed the multiplex PCR reads anew with MiXCR; each CDR3 protein has one entry. Among some 770,000 distinct CDR3 sequences listed, about 17% were seen once. Sequencing used blood. All receptors derive from a man aged 18-30 years with Graves' hyperthyroidism.

This clonotype was picked up many times. V gene TRBV28 combines with J gene TRBJ2-5, with 7 nucleotides matching TRBD2. The ends lost 2 bases at V and 4 bases at J; junction bases unmatched: 7. Germline loops: CDR1 MDHEN, CDR2 SYDVKM. The CDR3 consists of 15 residues. CDR3 DNA: TGTGCCAGCAGTTTACCCCGGGAGGTTCTAGAGACCCAGTACTTC. Encoded protein: CASSLPREVLETQYF.

In its sample, this clonotype was seen a few times. This chain uses TRBV11-2 with TRBJ2-5; either TRBD1 or TRBD2 may fit D (5 bases each). CDR3 size: 15 residues. The germline V gene encodes CDR1 SGHAT and CDR2 FQNNGV. V shed 1 base and J shed 2 bases, with 11 bases lying between them. This CDR3 is CASSLGGAVQETQYF. In nucleotides, the CDR3 is TGTGCCAGCAGCTTAGGAGGGGCTGTGCAAGAGACCCAGTACTTC. Full variable domain (rest looked up from reference TRBV11-2 and TRBJ2-5): EAGVAQSPRYKIIEKRQSVAFWCNPISGHATLYWYQQILGQGPKLLIQFQNNGVVDDSQLPKDRFSAERLKGVDSTLKIQPAKLEDSAVYLCASSLGGAVQETQYFGPGTRLLVL.

In its sample, this clonotype was seen many times. The rearrangement uses TRBV29-1 and TRBJ2-1; 8 nucleotides agree with TRBD2. In germline, CDR1 is SQVTM, CDR2 ANQGSEA. V trimming: 7 bases; J trimming: 1 base; junction bases outside the gene matches: 6. CDR3 length: 14 amino acids. The CDR3 loop reads CSAEVAGSYNEQFF. The CDR3 DNA follows: TGCAGCGCCGAGGTAGCGGGATCCTACAATGAGCAGTTCTTC.

This clonotype was seen ten or more times. Just one base apart from a much larger clone, this may be a read error. The chain has TRBV6-1 and TRBJ1-1; D is uncertain. The V end was cut by 2 bases, the J end by 2 bases, with 6 bases between. CDR1 and CDR2 from the germline V gene are MNHNS and SASEGT. There are 13 residues in the CDR3. CDR3 region: CASSEKGNTEAFF. The CDR3 coding sequence is TGTGCCAGCAGTGAAAAGGGAAACACTGAAGCTTTCTTT.

This clonotype has more than one count but fewer than ten. The chain is built from TRBV27 and TRBJ2-1, with D perhaps given as TRBD1 or TRBD2 (5 bases each). V lost 4 bases and J lost 0, with 13 bases in between. Germline V CDR1 and CDR2: MNHEY, SMNVEV (reference sequence). CDR3 size: 16 residues. The DNA of the CDR3 is TGTGCCAGCAGTTCAGGTGTGAGGGGCTCCTACAATGAGCAGTTCTTC. This translates into CASSSGVRGSYNEQFF.

This clonotype appeared a few times. V is TRBV12-3 or TRBV12-4 and J is TRBJ1-2, with D unresolved. V lost 0 bases to trimming and J lost 7 bases, with 15 bases between them. CDR3 size: 15 residues. CDR3 nucleotides: TGTGCCAGCAGTTTAGCGGACCTCGCGGGCCTTGGCTACACCTTC. This sequence encodes CASSLADLAGLGYTF.

This clonotype was counted at least ten times. DNA of the CDR3: TGTGCCTGGGGGGACAGGGACCTTGAGCAGTTCTTC. It specifies CAWGDRDLEQFF. The chain joins TRBV30 to TRBJ2-1, with 9 bases that match TRBD1. Per germline, CDR1 GTSNPN and CDR2 SVGIG (reference sequence). The CDR3 runs 12 residues. J lost 9 bases, V lost 5 bases, and 5 bases had no gene match.

This clonotype has a handful of counts. The chain has TRBV4-3 and TRBJ2-2; D is possibly TRBD1 (5 bases). V gave up 1 base and J gave up 5 bases, with 17 bases separating them. Per germline, CDR1 LGHNA and CDR2 YSLEER. The CDR3 is 17 amino acids. In DNA form, the CDR3 reads TGCGCCAGCAGCCAAGCCGGTAGGGGCCTCGCAACCGGGGAGCTGTTTTTT. Protein: CASSQAGRGLATGELFF.

The gene calls are TRBV28 and TRBJ1-5, with 11 bases aligning to TRBD1. The CDR3 totals 14 residues. Germline trimming cut 6 bases from V and 6 bases from J; bases unmatched to any gene: 4. Germline V gene sequence: CDR1 MDHEN, CDR2 SYDVKM. DNA for the CDR3: TGTGCCAGCAGCAGGACAGGGGGCGGTCAGCCCCAGCATTTT. The encoded protein is CASSRTGGGQPQHF.

There are many counts of this clonotype. This chain connects TRBV20-1 to TRBJ2-5; D possibly matches TRBD1 or TRBD2 (5 bases each). The germline V gene has CDR1 DFQATT and CDR2 SNEGSKA (reference sequence). Trimming left V 5 bases short and J 3 bases short, with 16 bases between. This CDR3 spans 14 amino acids. CDR3 sequence (DNA): TGCAGTGCTTGGACCGGGACCTCGAAAGAGACCCAGTACTTC. Protein: CSAWTGTSKETQYF.

In the case of this clonotype: The junction differs from germline at one of its ends, possibly a read error. The chain is built from TRBV7-2 and TRBJ2-5; 9 nucleotides agree with TRBD2. Germline CDR1 is SGHTA and CDR2 is FQGNSA. The CDR3 loop spans 13 amino acids. This CDR3 is CASTNRDRAGGHF. The DNA of the CDR3 is TGTGCCAGCACGAACAGGGATCGAGCGGGAGGCCACTTC. The whole variable domain, filled in from reference TRBV7-2 and TRBJ2-5, reads GAGVSQSPSNKVTEKGKDVELRCDPISGHTALYWYRQSLGQGLEFLIYFQGNSAPDKSGLPSDRFSAERTGGSVSTLTIQRTQQEDSAVYLCASTNRDRAGGHFGPGTRLLVL.

A few counts support this clonotype. The V and J genes are TRBV7-9 and TRBJ1-1, with no clear D. The CDR3 totals 12 residues. Germline V gene sequence: CDR1 SEHNR, CDR2 FQNEAQ (reference sequence). V was trimmed by 0 bases and J by 7 bases, leaving 6 bases between them. CDR3 sequence: CASSLALGEAFF. CDR3 DNA sequence: TGTGCCAGCAGCTTAGCGCTGGGTGAAGCTTTCTTT.

This clonotype was found many times. This rearrangement joins TRBV6-1 to TRBJ2-5, with TRBD2 matching over 8 bases. The CDR3 consists of 15 residues. Germline CDR1 is MNHNS and CDR2 is SASEGT. V gave up 6 bases and J gave up 5 bases; unmatched junction bases: 11. The CDR3 loop reads CASSLRQAGEETQYF. CDR3 nucleotides: TGTGCCAGCAGCCTCAGGCAAGCGGGAGAGGAGACCCAGTACTTC.

This clonotype appeared a few times. Here the CDR3 reads CASSSPESGTTDTQYF. DNA for the CDR3: TGCGCCAGCAGCTCCCCGGAGAGCGGGACCACAGATACGCAGTATTTT. The chain carries TRBV4-1 and TRBJ2-3; 7 nucleotides agree with TRBD2. J lost 2 bases, V lost 5 bases, and 10 bases had no gene match. In germline, CDR1 is MGHRA, CDR2 YSYEKL. The CDR3 consists of 16 residues.

The V call is TRBV27, the J call TRBJ2-7, with TRBD1 matching 7 bases. This CDR3 contains 16 residues. Germline CDR1 and CDR2: MNHEY and SMNVEV (reference sequence). Trimming at V came to 5 bases and at J to 0 bases, leaving 10 bases not matched to a gene. The CDR3 DNA follows: TGTGCCAGCAGTCCTCGGACAGGCCGGAGCTCCTACGAGCAGTACTTC. This encodes CASSPRTGRSSYEQYF.

The V call is TRBV6-5, the J call TRBJ2-7, with D uncertain. CDR1 and CDR2 from the germline V gene are MNHEY and SVGAGI. This CDR3 spans 13 amino acids. V dropped 2 bases and J dropped 1 base, with 6 bases sitting between them. The CDR3 DNA follows: TGTGCCAGCAGTTACGAGGAGTCCTACGAGCAGTACTTC. Protein: CASSYEESYEQYF.

This clonotype came up a few times. The CDR3 region is CASSVVDSNTEAFF. The CDR3 nucleotides are TGTGCCAGCAGCGTAGTGGATTCTAACACTGAAGCTTTCTTT. The chain joins TRBV9 to TRBJ1-1; D is uncertain. Germline assignment: CDR1 SGDLS and CDR2 YYNGEE. V was cut by 0 bases and J by 2 bases, with 8 bases left in between. The CDR3 is 14 amino acids.

This clonotype was counted many times. The chain has TRBV12-3 or TRBV12-4 and TRBJ1-4; D is unresolved. This CDR3 region has 12 residues. The germline V and J ends were trimmed by 3 bases and 6 bases, with 5 bases remaining between them. The CDR3 region is CASSFRDEKLFF. In DNA form, the CDR3 reads TGTGCCAGCAGTTTTCGGGATGAAAAACTGTTTTTT.

The chain employs TRBV28 and TRBJ2-7, with TRBD1 identical over 8 bases. Germline V gives CDR1 MDHEN, CDR2 SYDVKM. V dropped 2 bases and J dropped 5; count of bases not matched to a gene: 8. CDR3 size: 15 residues. The CDR3 DNA is TGTGCCAGCAGTTTAGGGACAGGTGAAGGGAACGAGCAGTACTTC. Translation: CASSLGTGEGNEQYF.

This clonotype was seen ten or more times. This rearrangement joins TRBV27 to TRBJ2-1, with 7 bases matching TRBD2. Germline trimming cut 7 bases from V and 2 bases from J; bases unmatched to any gene: 5. The CDR3 runs 14 residues. From germline, CDR1 is MNHEY and CDR2 SMNVEV (reference sequence). CDR3 amino acids: CASKGGSTYNEQFF. The CDR3 DNA is TGTGCCAGCAAGGGCGGGAGCACCTACAATGAGCAGTTCTTC.

This clonotype was picked up many times. The chain combines TRBV24-1 with TRBJ2-5; 7 bases fit TRBD2. CDR1 KGHDR and CDR2 SFDVKD come from the germline V gene. Trimming took 3 bases from V and 5 from J; bases not matched to a gene: 5. The CDR3 totals 14 residues. The CDR3 nucleotides are TGTGCCACCAGTGATGCGGGGGTTTGGGAGACCCAGTACTTC. This gives the protein CATSDAGVWETQYF.

About this clonotype: It may be a read error: a sequence one base away is much more abundant. The chain recombines TRBV2 with TRBJ2-1, with D perhaps matching TRBD2 (5 bases). The CDR3 spans 14 residues. In germline, CDR1 is SNHLY, CDR2 FYNNEI. V lost 7 bases and J lost 5, with 15 bases in between. The CDR3 spells CASMFGSSHNEQFF. DNA for the CDR3: TGTGCCAGCATGTTTGGGAGTTCCCACAATGAGCAGTTCTTC.

This clonotype has more than one count but fewer than ten. The gene calls are TRBV13 and TRBJ1-2; the D is unclear. The CDR3 has 15 residues. V was trimmed by 2 bases and J by 5 bases, leaving 15 bases between them. Germline lookup yields CDR1 PRHDT and CDR2 FYEKMQ (reference sequence). The CDR3 nucleotides are TGTGCCAGCAGCTTAACGATGGACGGAGTATATGGCTACACCTTC. Protein sequence: CASSLTMDGVYGYTF. Full variable domain (rest looked up from reference TRBV13 and TRBJ1-2): AAGVIQSPRHLIKEKRETATLKCYPIPRHDTVYWYQQGPGQDPQFLISFYEKMQSDKGSIPDRFSAQQFSDYHSELNMSSLELGDSALYFCASSLTMDGVYGYTFGSGTRLTVV.

The table lists this clonotype with a few counts. This chain uses TRBV19 with TRBJ2-1; TRBD1 agrees at 7 bases. In germline, CDR1 is LNHDA, CDR2 SQIVND (reference sequence). This CDR3 spans 15 amino acids. Trimming cost V 4 bases and J 4 bases; bases outside gene matches: 7. Here the CDR3 reads CASSTGTAMYNEQFF. CDR3 coding DNA: TGTGCCAGTAGTACCGGGACAGCTATGTACAATGAGCAGTTCTTC.

The CDR3, as DNA: TGCAGTGCTCCCGGGACTAGCGGGAGTCGTTTTGAGCAGTTCTTC. Translated: CSAPGTSGSRFEQFF. This sequence joins TRBV20-1 and TRBJ2-1; 14 bases fit TRBD2. This CDR3 comprises 15 residues. Unmatched junction bases numbered 9, after V lost 5 bases and J lost 9 bases. Germline lookup yields CDR1 DFQATT and CDR2 SNEGSKA (reference sequence).

In its sample, this clonotype was seen many times. The chain joins TRBV10-3 to TRBJ2-1; no definite D call. The CDR3 spans 11 residues. CDR1 and CDR2 from the germline V gene are ENHRY and SYGVKD. V lost 5 bases and J 8 bases, leaving 7 bases between the germline ends. This CDR3 reads CAISQSHEQFF. The CDR3 DNA sequence: TGTGCCATCAGTCAATCTCATGAGCAGTTCTTC.

This clonotype was observed many times. This chain uses TRBV10-2 with TRBJ2-3, with no clear D. Germline-derived CDR1 and CDR2 are WSHSY and SAAADI. This CDR3 contains 14 residues. V shed 0 bases and J shed 3 bases, with 7 bases lying between them. The CDR3 region is CASSESTSTDTQYF. CDR3 DNA: TGCGCCAGCAGTGAGTCGACATCTACAGATACGCAGTATTTT.

This clonotype came up a few times. The chain employs TRBV19 and TRBJ1-2; D unclear. The CDR3 totals 14 residues. Trimming stripped 8 bases from V and 1 base from J, with 14 bases between. From germline, CDR1 is LNHDA and CDR2 SQIVND (reference sequence). The CDR3 loop reads CASQTTSFNYGYTF. The CDR3 bases are TGTGCCAGTCAAACAACGAGTTTTAACTATGGCTACACCTTC.

This clonotype was recorded many times. The chain carries TRBV11-2 and TRBJ2-1; 10 positions match TRBD1. This CDR3 comprises 17 residues. Germline V gene data show CDR1 as SGHAT and CDR2 as FQNNGV. J was trimmed by 8 bases and V by 3 bases; bases with no gene match: 13. In DNA form, the CDR3 reads TGTGCCAGCAGCTTTAACGCCCTGGACAGGGGGAAGCATGAGCAGTTCTTC. Amino acids: CASSFNALDRGKHEQFF.